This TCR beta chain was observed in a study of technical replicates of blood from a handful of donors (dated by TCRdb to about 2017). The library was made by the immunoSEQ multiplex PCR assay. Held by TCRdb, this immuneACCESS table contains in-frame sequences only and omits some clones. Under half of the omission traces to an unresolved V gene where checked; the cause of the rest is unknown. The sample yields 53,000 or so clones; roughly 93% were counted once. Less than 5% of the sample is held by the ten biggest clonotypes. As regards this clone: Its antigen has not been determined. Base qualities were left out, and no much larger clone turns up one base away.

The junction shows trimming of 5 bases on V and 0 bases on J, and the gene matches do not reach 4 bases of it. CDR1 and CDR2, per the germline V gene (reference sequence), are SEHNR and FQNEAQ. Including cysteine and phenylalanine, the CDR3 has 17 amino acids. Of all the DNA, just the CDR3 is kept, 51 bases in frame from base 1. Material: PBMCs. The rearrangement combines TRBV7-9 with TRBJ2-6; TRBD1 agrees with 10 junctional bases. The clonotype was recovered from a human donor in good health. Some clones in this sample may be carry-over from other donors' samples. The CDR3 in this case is CASSAGQGFSGANVLTF. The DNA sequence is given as TGTGCCAGCAGCGCGGGACAGGGGTTCTCTGGGGCCAACGTCCTGACTTTC.